The 17 T cell receptor beta chains given below trace back to one sample, sequenced in a study of blood T cell repertoires in COVID-19. The protocol was immunoSEQ multiplex PCR, while the TCRdb copy is restricted to in-frame clones and leaves out a portion. The sample carries roughly 86,000 clones, roughly 89% recorded once. The specimen sequenced was peripheral blood. The receptor set was obtained from a woman aged 50 to 60 in a cohort sampled during active COVID-19.

The J gene is TRBJ1-3, the V gene TRBV9, with D unclear. The CDR3 is 15 residues long. Germline assignment: CDR1 SGDLS and CDR2 YYNGEE. Trimming removed 0 bases at V and 0 bases at J, with 7 bases between. CDR3 DNA: TGTGCCAGCAGCGTAGGCCCTAACTCTGGAAACACCATATATTTT. Translating it yields CASSVGPNSGNTIYF.

This chain uses TRBV7-3 with TRBJ1-1; D may be TRBD1 (6 bases). Trimming cost V 4 bases and J 6 bases, with 15 bases left between them. CDR1 SGHTA and CDR2 FQGTGA come from the germline V gene. The CDR3 extends over 14 amino acids. This CDR3 reads CASSSGQPYAEAFF. CDR3 coding DNA: TGTGCCAGCAGCTCCGGACAGCCCTACGCTGAAGCTTTCTTT.

To note about this clone: The junction differs from germline at one of its ends, possibly a read error. This chain connects TRBV3-1 (or the pseudogene TRBV3-2) to TRBJ2-5; TRBD1 matches 7 bases. In germline, CDR1 is LGHDT, CDR2 YNNKEL (reference sequence). The CDR3 runs to 16 residues. CDR3 in amino acids: CASTNPGQNSQGTQYF. The CDR3 coding sequence is TGTGCCAGCACGAATCCGGGACAGAATTCCCAAGGGACCCAGTACTTC.

This clone turned up a few times. This chain joins TRBV3-1 (or the pseudogene TRBV3-2) and TRBJ2-7; 9 bases map to TRBD1. The trim removed 4 bases at V and 5 bases at J, leaving 3 bases unmatched. Germline V gives CDR1 LGHDT, CDR2 YNNKEL (reference sequence). There are 13 residues in the CDR3. The CDR3 DNA reads TGTGCCAGCAGCCGGGACAGGGTAAACGAGCAGTACTTC. It is translated as CASSRDRVNEQYF.

The chain carries TRBV7-2 and TRBJ2-7; 8 positions agree with TRBD1. The CDR3 has 15 residues. Germline V gene lookup returns CDR1 SGHTA and CDR2 FQGNSA. V lost 5 bases and J lost 4; bases outside the gene matches: 10. The CDR3 loop reads CASSITPGTGYEQYF. CDR3 nucleotide sequence: TGTGCCAGCAGCATTACACCCGGGACAGGTTACGAGCAGTACTTC.

This chain connects TRBV28 to TRBJ1-2; a weak D match, TRBD1 (5 bases). The CDR3 length is 17 residues. In germline, CDR1 is MDHEN, CDR2 SYDVKM. V was shortened by 4 bases and J by 3 bases, with 21 bases between the two germline ends. CDR3 loop: CASSSRPRQKGHYGYTF. As DNA, the CDR3 is TGTGCCAGCAGTTCCCGCCCTCGACAGAAGGGCCACTATGGCTACACCTTC.

The genes are TRBV28 and TRBJ2-7; 10 bases are a match to TRBD1. The CDR3 covers 15 residues. Per germline, CDR1 MDHEN and CDR2 SYDVKM. With V trimmed by 2 bases and J by 6 bases, 7 bases remained unmatched. The CDR3 DNA is TGTGCCAGCAGTTTAGAGGGGACAGGGGTGAGCGAGCAGTACTTC. The encoded protein is CASSLEGTGVSEQYF.

In its sample, this clone was seen a few times. The rearrangement links TRBV19 to TRBJ2-1; D might be TRBD2 (7 bases). The CDR3 has 17 residues. Trimming removed 6 bases from V and 3 bases from J, with 21 bases in between. CDR1 is LNHDA and CDR2 is SQIVND in the germline V gene (reference sequence). CDR3 nucleotides: TGTGCCAGTAGCAGGGGAGGGCCGCCGGCATACTACAATGAGCAGTTCTTC. Residues: CASSRGGPPAYYNEQFF.

The chain uses TRBV21-1 and TRBJ2-3; the tabulated D call, TRBD2, remains unverified against the DNA. TRBV21-1 is reported as a pseudogene. The CDR3 is 20 amino acids. DNA of the CDR3: TGTGCCAGCAGCAAAGGCCGGGAAGGGGCTAGCGGGAGTTGGACAGATACGCAGTATTTT. Protein: CASSKGREGASGSWTDTQYF.

The chain couples TRBV13 to TRBJ1-1, with D perhaps TRBD1 (5 bases). V was clipped by 3 bases and J by 10 bases, with 15 bases between them. Germline loops: CDR1 PRHDT, CDR2 FYEKMQ (reference sequence). There are 13 residues in the CDR3. DNA for the CDR3: TGTGCCAGCAGCTTTGGCAGGGTTCGGGTAGCTTTCTTT. Protein product: CASSFGRVRVAFF.

V is TRBV6-5 and J is TRBJ1-5; D is possibly TRBD1 (5 bases). The CDR3 runs 13 residues. CDR1 and CDR2 (germline): MNHEY, SVGAGI. Trimming stripped 9 bases from V and 2 bases from J, with 11 bases between. CDR3 sequence: CASGTPGNQPQHF. Here the CDR3 DNA reads TGTGCCAGTGGGACTCCCGGCAATCAGCCCCAGCATTTT.

The chain joins TRBV19 to TRBJ1-5, with 7 nucleotides matching TRBD1. Germline V gene sequence: CDR1 LNHDA, CDR2 SQIVND (reference sequence). Germline trimming cut 6 bases from V and 5 bases from J; bases unmatched to any gene: 7. The CDR3 loop spans 14 amino acids. CDR3 residues: CASRNPGGYQPQHF. CDR3 DNA sequence: TGTGCCAGTAGGAACCCAGGGGGGTATCAGCCCCAGCATTTT.

CDR3 residues: CASMEERLNTGELFF. The CDR3 nucleotides read TGTGCCAGCATGGAGGAACGGCTCAACACCGGGGAGCTGTTTTTT. The chain couples TRBV6-5 to TRBJ2-2, with D possibly being TRBD2 (5 bases). CDR3 size: 15 residues. Per germline, CDR1 MNHEY and CDR2 SVGAGI. The V end was cut by 7 bases, the J end by 2 bases, with 14 bases between.

The gene calls are TRBV6-5 and TRBJ2-2, with TRBD1 matching 11 bases. Germline V CDR1 and CDR2: MNHEY, SVGAGI. V gave up 0 bases and J gave up 6 bases; unmatched junction bases: 3. The CDR3 has 16 amino acids. For the CDR3, the DNA is TGTGCCAGCAGTTACTCTGGGACAGGGGGTCCCGGGGAGCTGTTTTTT. Residues: CASSYSGTGGPGELFF.

V gene TRBV5-4 combines with J gene TRBJ1-2, with D unclear. The CDR3 totals 11 residues. Trimming left V 3 bases short and J 4 bases short, with 4 bases between. Germline CDR1 and CDR2: SGHNT and YYREEE (reference sequence). Written as DNA, the CDR3 is TGTGCCAGCAGCTGGGCCTATGGCTACACCTTC. It codes for CASSWAYGYTF. Variable domain in full (rest from reference TRBV5-4 and TRBJ1-2): ETGVTQSPTHLIKTRGQQVTLRCSSQSGHNTVSWYQQALGQGPQFIFQYYREEENGRGNFPPRFSGLQFPNYSSELNVNALELDDSALYLCASSWAYGYTFGSGTRLTVV.

This clone showed up just once. As DNA, the CDR3 is TGCAGTGCTAGTCGAGGAGGGGGCATGGTGGAGACCCAGTACTTC. This gives the protein CSASRGGGMVETQYF. V gene TRBV20-1 combines with J gene TRBJ2-5; weak D call: TRBD1 (7 bases). The germline V gene has CDR1 DFQATT and CDR2 SNEGSKA (reference sequence). This CDR3 has 15 amino acids. Trimming left V 3 bases short and J 5 bases short, with 19 bases between.

This clone was observed a few times. The chain has TRBV11-2 and TRBJ2-7; TRBD2 matches 11 bases. CDR3 size: 16 residues. V trimming: 1 base; J trimming: 4 bases; junction bases outside the gene matches: 6. CDR1 and CDR2 (germline): SGHAT, FQNNGV. The DNA for the CDR3 is TGTGCCAGCAGCTTAGGACTAGCGGGGAACCTATACGAGCAGTACTTC. Protein sequence: CASSLGLAGNLYEQYF.